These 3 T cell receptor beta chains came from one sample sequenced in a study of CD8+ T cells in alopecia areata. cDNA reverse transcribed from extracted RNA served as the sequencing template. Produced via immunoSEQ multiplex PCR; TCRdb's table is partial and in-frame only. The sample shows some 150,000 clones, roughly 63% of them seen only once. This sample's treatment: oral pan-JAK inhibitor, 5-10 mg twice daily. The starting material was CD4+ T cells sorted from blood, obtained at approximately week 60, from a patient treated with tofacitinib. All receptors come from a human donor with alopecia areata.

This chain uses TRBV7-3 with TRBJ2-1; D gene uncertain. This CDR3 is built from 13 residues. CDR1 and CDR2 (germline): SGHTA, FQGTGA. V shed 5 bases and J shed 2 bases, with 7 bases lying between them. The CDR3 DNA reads TGTGCCAGCAGCCCCGGGCCCTACAATGAGCAGTTCTTC. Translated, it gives CASSPGPYNEQFF. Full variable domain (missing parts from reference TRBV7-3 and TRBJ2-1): GAGVSQTPSNKVTEKGKYVELRCDPISGHTALYWYRQSLGQGPEFLIYFQGTGAADDSGLPNDRFFAVRPEGSVSTLKIQRTERGDSAVYLCASSPGPYNEQFFGPGTRLTVL.

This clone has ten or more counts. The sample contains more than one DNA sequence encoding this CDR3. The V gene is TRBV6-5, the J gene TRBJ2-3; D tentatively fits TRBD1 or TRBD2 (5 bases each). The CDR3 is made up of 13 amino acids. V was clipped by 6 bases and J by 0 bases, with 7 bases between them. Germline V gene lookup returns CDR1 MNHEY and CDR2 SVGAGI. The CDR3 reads CASRRDSTDTQYF. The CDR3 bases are TGTGCCAGCAGAAGGGACAGCACAGATACGCAGTATTTT.

CDR3 bases: TGTGCCAGCAGTTACAACAGAGCGGGAGATACGCAGTATTTT. Amino acids: CASSYNRAGDTQYF. This chain links TRBV6-5 with TRBJ2-3, with D tentatively TRBD2 (6 bases). V lost 2 bases and J 5 bases, leaving 11 bases between the germline ends. There are 14 residues in the CDR3. Looked up from germline, CDR1 is MNHEY and CDR2 is SVGAGI.